These 21 T cell receptor beta chains were all obtained from the same sample, sequenced in a study of cytomegalovirus exposure and HLA in healthy donors. Vbeta (60) and Jbeta (13) primers were used in the PCR. Here immunoSEQ multiplex PCR was the method, and the copy in TCRdb shows in-frame clones only, minus some. The sample holds tens of thousands of clones; 84% are singletons and the top ten take about 20%. The sample taken for sequencing was PBMCs. The receptors originated from a man aged 65 to 85 in good health and CMV-seropositive.

This clone came up a few times. The CDR3 DNA reads TGTGCCAGCAGCCAAGAAGGCCCGGGACATAGCTCTGGAAACACCATATATTTT. Amino acid sequence: CASSQEGPGHSSGNTIYF. V usage is TRBV4-2 and J usage is TRBJ1-3, with TRBD1 as a possible D gene (6 bases). V was cut by 0 bases and J by 0 bases, with 15 bases left in between. CDR3 length: 18 residues. Germline-derived CDR1 and CDR2 are LGHNA and YNFKEQ.

This clone was counted many times. V is TRBV4-2 and J is TRBJ1-4; 10 bases agree with TRBD1. The germline gives CDR1 LGHNA, CDR2 YNFKEQ. There are 17 residues in the CDR3. Unmatched junction bases numbered 9, after V lost 2 bases and J lost 6 bases. The CDR3 protein is CASSQPPGQGTDEKLFF. As DNA, the CDR3 is TGTGCCAGCAGCCAACCTCCGGGACAGGGGACGGATGAAAAACTGTTTTTT.

This clone was counted between two and nine times. The chain combines TRBV6-1 with TRBJ2-7, with TRBD1 matching 10 bases. The J segment lost 2 bases and the V segment lost 5 bases, leaving 6 bases of the junction unmatched. From germline, CDR1 is MNHNS and CDR2 SASEGT. The CDR3 covers 15 residues. The CDR3: CASSPTGGATYEQYF. The CDR3 nucleotides read TGTGCCAGCAGTCCGACAGGGGGCGCAACCTACGAGCAGTACTTC.

The CDR3 sequence: CASALDSSNQPQHF. DNA of the CDR3: TGTGCCAGCGCCCTAGATAGTAGCAATCAGCCCCAGCATTTT. This chain joins TRBV2 and TRBJ1-5; unclear D gene. The germline gives CDR1 SNHLY, CDR2 FYNNEI. The V end lost 8 bases, the J end lost 0 bases, and 11 bases lay between the germline ends. This CDR3 has 14 residues.

This clone was seen a few times. The chain couples TRBV5-4 to TRBJ2-1; 7 nucleotides line up with TRBD1. CDR1 is SGHNT and CDR2 is YYREEE in the germline V gene (reference sequence). The length of the CDR3 is 13 residues. J gave up 6 bases and V 4 bases, and 4 bases lay outside the gene matches. In DNA, the CDR3 is TGTGCCAGCAGCCTGACAGGGTCCAATGAGCAGTTCTTC. This gives the protein CASSLTGSNEQFF.

Comments on this clone: A read error may account for a junction end that differs from germline. The chain is built from TRBV5-8 and TRBJ2-3, with 11 nucleotides matching TRBD1. There are 14 residues in the CDR3. Germline lookup yields CDR1 SGHTS and CDR2 YDEGEE. The CDR3 sequence is CASSLDRGRDMQYF. The CDR3 region has the DNA TGTGCCAGCAGTTTGGACAGGGGGCGGGATATGCAGTATTTT. Combining the CDR3 with reference TRBV5-8 and TRBJ2-3 gives the whole variable domain EAGVTQSPTHLIKTRGQQATLRCSPISGHTSVYWYQQALGLGLQFLLWYDEGEERNRGNFPPRFSGRQFPNYSSELNVNALELEDSALYLCASSLDRGRDMQYFGPGTRLTVL.

The V and J genes are TRBV7-2 and TRBJ1-1, with TRBD1 matching over 8 bases. The germline CDR1 and CDR2 sequences are SGHTA and FQGNSA. Germline trimming cut 5 bases from V and 0 bases from J; bases unmatched to any gene: 8. The CDR3 is 16 residues long. CDR3: CASSRDRLEMNTEAFF. The CDR3 DNA follows: TGTGCCAGCAGCCGGGACAGGCTGGAGATGAACACTGAAGCTTTCTTT.

This chain connects TRBV7-8 to TRBJ1-5; D is undetermined. The V gene's germline CDR1 is SGHVS and CDR2 FQNEAQ. The CDR3 has 16 amino acids. V lost 2 bases and J 4 bases, leaving 15 bases between the germline ends. The CDR3 region is CASSLWSLALNQPQHF. DNA of the CDR3: TGTGCCAGCAGCTTATGGTCTTTAGCATTAAATCAGCCCCAGCATTTT.

V and J are TRBV5-1 and TRBJ2-7; tentative D call: TRBD1 (5 bases). This CDR3 region has 15 residues. From germline, CDR1 is SGHRS and CDR2 YFSETQ. Trimming took off 0 bases at V and 2 bases at J, with 12 bases between the two ends. CDR3 amino acids: CASSLGGAPPYEQYF. The CDR3 DNA follows: TGCGCCAGCAGCTTGGGTGGGGCGCCCCCCTACGAGCAGTACTTC.

This chain connects TRBV6-5 to TRBJ2-7, with 8 nucleotides matching TRBD1. V lost 6 bases and J lost 2; bases outside the gene matches: 9. Germline assignment: CDR1 MNHEY and CDR2 SVGAGI. There are 15 residues in the CDR3. The CDR3 DNA follows: TGTGCCAGCAGGCGTCAGGGGGCACGGGCCTACGAGCAGTACTTC. It specifies CASRRQGARAYEQYF.

The V call is TRBV29-1, the J call TRBJ2-7; 9 positions agree with TRBD2. V shed 4 bases and J 7 bases; nucleotides not matched to a gene: 8. The CDR3 has 13 residues. Germline CDR1 and CDR2: SQVTM and ANQGSEA. The CDR3 reads CSVVAGGTSEQYF. CDR3 bases: TGCAGCGTTGTGGCGGGAGGGACTTCAGAGCAGTACTTC.

The chain has TRBV5-1 and TRBJ1-6, with 7 positions matching TRBD1. Germline V CDR1 and CDR2: SGHRS, YFSETQ. J gave up 9 bases and V 0 bases, and 9 bases lay outside the gene matches. The CDR3 length is 16 residues. The DNA for the CDR3 is TGCGCCAGCAGCTTGGCTGGGACAGAGTGGGGTTCACCCCTCCACTTT. It is translated as CASSLAGTEWGSPLHF.

The chain links TRBV5-1 to TRBJ1-5, with D perhaps matching TRBD1 (5 bases). The germline CDR1 and CDR2 sequences are SGHRS and YFSETQ. Trimming pared 0 bases from V and 5 bases from J, leaving 12 bases between. This CDR3 spans 15 amino acids. The CDR3 DNA follows: TGCGCCAGCAGCTTGGGCGACAGTTACTATCAGCCCCAGCATTTT. This translates into CASSLGDSYYQPQHF.

This clone was picked up a small number of times. The chain joins TRBV5-1 to TRBJ2-7; no clear D gene. The ends were cut back, 2 bases at V and 3 bases at J, with 6 bases in the middle. The germline gives CDR1 SGHRS, CDR2 YFSETQ. The CDR3 spans 12 residues. The CDR3 nucleotides read TGCGCCAGCAGCTTAAACAGCTACGAGCAGTACTTC. It codes for CASSLNSYEQYF.

The chain links TRBV7-2 to TRBJ2-3; possibly TRBD2 for D (5 bases). The CDR3 consists of 13 residues. Trimming stripped 1 base from V and 5 bases from J, with 7 bases between. Germline V lookup: CDR1 SGHTA, CDR2 FQGNSA. The CDR3 nucleotides are TGTGCCAGCAGCTTAGGTGGGAGAGATACGCAGTATTTT. Residues: CASSLGGRDTQYF.

A single count supports this clone. V usage is TRBV11-2 and J usage is TRBJ2-1; TRBD2 agrees at 9 bases. The CDR3 has 17 residues. Germline CDR1 is SGHAT and CDR2 is FQNNGV. The V segment lost 7 bases and the J segment 2 bases; nucleotides outside the gene matches: 12. CDR3 residues: CASNPGSGSITYNEQFF. The DNA of the CDR3 is TGTGCCAGCAACCCGGGTAGCGGGAGTATAACCTACAATGAGCAGTTCTTC.

V is TRBV9 and J is TRBJ1-2, with D possibly being TRBD1 (5 bases). Germline V gives CDR1 SGDLS, CDR2 YYNGEE. The CDR3 has 13 residues. The V gene lost 4 bases and the J gene lost 7 bases, with 14 bases spanning the gap. This chain's CDR3 is CASSNPGGGGYTF. The CDR3 DNA reads as TGTGCCAGCAGCAACCCCGGGGGGGGTGGCTACACCTTC.

The rearrangement joins TRBV7-9 to TRBJ1-5; perhaps TRBD1 as D (5 bases). Germline V lookup: CDR1 SEHNR, CDR2 FQNEAQ (reference sequence). V was trimmed by 4 bases and J by 3 bases, leaving 13 bases between them. The CDR3 spans 15 residues. Here the CDR3 DNA reads TGTGCCAGCAGCTCCCTGGGGCTCCCCAATCAGCCCCAGCATTTT. It yields the protein CASSSLGLPNQPQHF.

The chain is built from TRBV30 and TRBJ2-2; no clear D. V was cut by 7 bases and J by 5 bases, with 11 bases left in between. Germline CDR1 is GTSNPN and CDR2 is SVGIG (reference sequence). The CDR3 contains 12 residues. CDR3 sequence (DNA): TGTGCCTTTCCGACAAGAACCGGGGAGCTGTTTTTT. As protein: CAFPTRTGELFF.

V is TRBV19 and J is TRBJ2-5; D gene unclear. Per germline, CDR1 LNHDA and CDR2 SQIVND (reference sequence). The CDR3 extends over 12 amino acids. With 5 bases removed from V and 3 bases from J, the gap between germline ends came to 7 bases. In DNA form, the CDR3 reads TGTGCCAGTAGTGCGGCAGAAGAGACCCAGTACTTC. This gives the protein CASSAAEETQYF.

This chain joins TRBV7-2 and TRBJ1-1; 7 nucleotides line up with TRBD1. Germline V gene lookup returns CDR1 SGHTA and CDR2 FQGNSA. V lost 3 bases and J lost 6; bases outside the gene matches: 1. The CDR3 has 12 amino acids. This chain's CDR3 is CASSFDRAEAFF. Written as DNA, the CDR3 is TGTGCCAGCAGCTTTGACAGGGCTGAAGCTTTCTTT.